This TCR beta chain was recorded in a study of T cell changes during pregnancy in multiple sclerosis (dated by TCRdb to between 2018 and 2021). Study-level background: In women with multiple sclerosis, the researchers looked at how the T cell repertoire shifted as pregnancy progressed.

Library preparation used the immunoSEQ multiplex PCR assay. TCRdb re-hosts the immuneACCESS table, in-frame sequences only. Its copies lack some clones; in the studies checked, an unresolved V gene accounts for under half of them, and the cause for the rest is not known. The sample has some 53,000 clones on record, approximately 92% of them singletons. Jointly, the top ten make up about 0.25% of the sample. On this clone: Its antigen is still unknown. Base qualities are not at hand, and no much larger clone is one base apart.

This receptor was taken from a female donor with multiple sclerosis, enrolled in a pregnancy study. This specimen consisted of CD4+ T cells from peripheral blood mononuclear cells, obtained in the third trimester of pregnancy.

Here is the DNA: TGTGCCAGTAGTATAGGGAGGGAATACGAGCAGTACTTC. This yields the protein CASSIGREYEQYF. The chain uses TRBV19 and TRBJ2-7, with a tentative D gene TRBD2 over 6 matching bases. Including the terminal cysteine and phenylalanine, the CDR3 comprises 13 residues. The DNA shown is the 39-base CDR3, in frame from base 1. As encoded in the germline V gene (reference sequence), CDR1 is LNHDA while CDR2 is SQIVND. The junction shows trimming of 1 base on V and 4 bases on J, plus 8 bases between the germline ends.